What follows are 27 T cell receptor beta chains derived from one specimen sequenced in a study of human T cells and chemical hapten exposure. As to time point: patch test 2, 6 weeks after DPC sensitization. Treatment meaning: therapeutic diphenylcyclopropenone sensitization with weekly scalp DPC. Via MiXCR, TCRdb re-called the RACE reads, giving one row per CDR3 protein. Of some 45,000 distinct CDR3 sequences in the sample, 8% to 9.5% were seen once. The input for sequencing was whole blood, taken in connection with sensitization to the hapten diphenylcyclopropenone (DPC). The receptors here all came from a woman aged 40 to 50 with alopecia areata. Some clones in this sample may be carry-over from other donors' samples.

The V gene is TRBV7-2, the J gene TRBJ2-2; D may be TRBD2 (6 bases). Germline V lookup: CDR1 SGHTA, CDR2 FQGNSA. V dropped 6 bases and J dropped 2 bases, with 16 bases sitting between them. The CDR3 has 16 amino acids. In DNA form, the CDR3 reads TGTGCCAGCAGGGGGGGATTGTCTAGCAACACCGGGGAGCTGTTTTTT. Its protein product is CASRGGLSSNTGELFF.

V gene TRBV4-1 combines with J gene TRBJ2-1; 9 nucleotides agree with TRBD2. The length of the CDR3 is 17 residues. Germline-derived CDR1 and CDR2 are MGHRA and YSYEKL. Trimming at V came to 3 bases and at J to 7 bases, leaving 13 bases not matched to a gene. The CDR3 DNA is TGCGCCAGCAGCCAGACCCTAAGCGGGGGGCGGAGGAATGAGCAGTTCTTC. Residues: CASSQTLSGGRRNEQFF.

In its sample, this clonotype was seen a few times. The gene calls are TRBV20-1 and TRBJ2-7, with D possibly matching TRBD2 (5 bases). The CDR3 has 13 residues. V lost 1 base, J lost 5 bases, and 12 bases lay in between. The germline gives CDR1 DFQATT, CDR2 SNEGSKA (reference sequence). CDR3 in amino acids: CSARAPQRDEQYF. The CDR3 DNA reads TGCAGTGCTAGAGCCCCTCAGAGGGACGAGCAGTACTTC.

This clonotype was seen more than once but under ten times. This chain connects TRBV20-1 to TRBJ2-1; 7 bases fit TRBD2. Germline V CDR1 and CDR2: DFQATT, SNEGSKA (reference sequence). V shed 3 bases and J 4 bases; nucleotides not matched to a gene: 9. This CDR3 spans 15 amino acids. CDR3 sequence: CSARGGDWIYNEQFF. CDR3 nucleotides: TGCAGTGCTAGGGGGGGGGACTGGATTTACAATGAGCAGTTCTTC.

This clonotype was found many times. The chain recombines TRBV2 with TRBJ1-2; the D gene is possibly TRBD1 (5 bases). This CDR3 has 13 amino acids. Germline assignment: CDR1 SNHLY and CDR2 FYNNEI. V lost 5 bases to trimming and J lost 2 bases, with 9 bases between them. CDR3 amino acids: CASSIGGNYGYTF. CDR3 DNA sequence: TGTGCCAGCAGTATCGGGGGGAACTATGGCTACACCTTC. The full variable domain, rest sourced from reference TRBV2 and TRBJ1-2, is EPEVTQTPSHQVTQMGQEVILRCVPISNHLYFYWYRQILGQKVEFLVSFYNNEISEKSEIFDDQFSVERPDGSNFTLKIRSTKLEDSAMYFCASSIGGNYGYTFGSGTRLTVV.

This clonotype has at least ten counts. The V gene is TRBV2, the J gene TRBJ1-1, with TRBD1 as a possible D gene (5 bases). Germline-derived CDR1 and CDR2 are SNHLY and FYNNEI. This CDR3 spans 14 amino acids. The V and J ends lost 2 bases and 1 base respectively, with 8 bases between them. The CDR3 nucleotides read TGTGCCAGCAGTGAAACGGACAAGAACACTGAAGCTTTCTTT. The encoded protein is CASSETDKNTEAFF.

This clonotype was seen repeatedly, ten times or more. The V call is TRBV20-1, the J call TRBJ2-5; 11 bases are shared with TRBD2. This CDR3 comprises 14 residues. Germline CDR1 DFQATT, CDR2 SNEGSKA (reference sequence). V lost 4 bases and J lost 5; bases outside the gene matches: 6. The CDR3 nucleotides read TGCAGTGCTACCCTAGCGGGGGGTGGGGAGACCCAGTACTTC. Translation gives CSATLAGGGETQYF.

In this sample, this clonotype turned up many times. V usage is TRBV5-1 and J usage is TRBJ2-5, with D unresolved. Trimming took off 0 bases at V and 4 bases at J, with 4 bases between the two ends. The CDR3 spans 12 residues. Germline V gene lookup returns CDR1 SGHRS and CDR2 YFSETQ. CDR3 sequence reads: CASSLVSETQYF. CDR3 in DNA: TGCGCCAGCAGCTTGGTTTCAGAGACCCAGTACTTC.

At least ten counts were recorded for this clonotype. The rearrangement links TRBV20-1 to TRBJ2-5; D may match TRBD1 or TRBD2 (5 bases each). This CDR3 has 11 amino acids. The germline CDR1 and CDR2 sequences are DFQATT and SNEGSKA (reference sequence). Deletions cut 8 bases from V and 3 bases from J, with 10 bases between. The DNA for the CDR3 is TGCAGTCGCGAGGGGAAAGAGACCCAGTACTTC. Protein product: CSREGKETQYF.

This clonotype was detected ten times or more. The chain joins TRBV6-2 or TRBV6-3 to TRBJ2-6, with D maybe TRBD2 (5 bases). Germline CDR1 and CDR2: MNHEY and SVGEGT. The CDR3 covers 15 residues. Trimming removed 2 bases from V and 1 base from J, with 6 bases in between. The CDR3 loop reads CASSYEGSGANVLTF. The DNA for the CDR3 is TGTGCCAGCAGTTACGAGGGTTCTGGGGCCAACGTCCTGACTTTC.

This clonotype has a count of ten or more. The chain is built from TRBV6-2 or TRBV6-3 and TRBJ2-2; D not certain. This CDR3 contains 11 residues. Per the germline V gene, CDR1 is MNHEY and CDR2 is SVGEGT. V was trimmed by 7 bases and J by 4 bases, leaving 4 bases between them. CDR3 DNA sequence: TGTGCCAGCAAGGCCACCGGGGAGCTGTTTTTT. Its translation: CASKATGELFF.

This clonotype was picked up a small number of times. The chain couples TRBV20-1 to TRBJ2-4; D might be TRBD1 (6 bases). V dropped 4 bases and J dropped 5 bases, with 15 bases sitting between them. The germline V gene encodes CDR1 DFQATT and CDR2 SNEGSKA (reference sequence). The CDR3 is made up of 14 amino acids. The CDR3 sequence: CSATPWGLENIQYF. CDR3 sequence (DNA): TGCAGTGCTACCCCGTGGGGGCTGGAAAACATTCAGTACTTC.

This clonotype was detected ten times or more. In DNA form, the CDR3 reads TGTGCCAGCAGTACAGGGGGCCGCACCGTGGCCCAGTACTTC. This codes for CASSTGGRTVAQYF. The chain recombines TRBV12-3 or TRBV12-4 with TRBJ2-5; 9 positions match TRBD1. Losses at the gene ends were 5 bases for V and 9 bases for J; bases not matched to a gene: 10. CDR3 size: 14 residues.

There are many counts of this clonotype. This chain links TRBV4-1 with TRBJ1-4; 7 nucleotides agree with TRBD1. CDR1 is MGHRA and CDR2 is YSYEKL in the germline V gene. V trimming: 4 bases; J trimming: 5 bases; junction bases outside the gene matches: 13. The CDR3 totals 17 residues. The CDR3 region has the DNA TGCGCCAGCAGCCGCGACAGGGACGTTTTCATGAATGAAAAACTGTTTTTT. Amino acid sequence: CASSRDRDVFMNEKLFF.

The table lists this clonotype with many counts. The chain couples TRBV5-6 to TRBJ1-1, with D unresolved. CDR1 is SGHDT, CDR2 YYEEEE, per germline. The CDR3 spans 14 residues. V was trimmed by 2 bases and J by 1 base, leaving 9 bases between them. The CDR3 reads CASSFWDTNTEAFF. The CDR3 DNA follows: TGTGCCAGCAGCTTTTGGGATACGAACACTGAAGCTTTCTTT. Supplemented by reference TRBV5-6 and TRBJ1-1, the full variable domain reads DAGVTQSPTHLIKTRGQQVTLRCSPKSGHDTVSWYQQALGQGPQFIFQYYEEEERQRGNFPDRFSGHQFPNYSSELNVNALLLGDSALYLCASSFWDTNTEAFFGQGTRLTVV.

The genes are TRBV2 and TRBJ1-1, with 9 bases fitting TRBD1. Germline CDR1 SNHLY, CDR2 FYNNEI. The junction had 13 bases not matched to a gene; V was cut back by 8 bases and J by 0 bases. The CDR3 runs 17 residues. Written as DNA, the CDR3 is TGTGCCAGCCGTGGATCGGGACAGGGCCTCATGAACACTGAAGCTTTCTTT. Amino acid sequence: CASRGSGQGLMNTEAFF.

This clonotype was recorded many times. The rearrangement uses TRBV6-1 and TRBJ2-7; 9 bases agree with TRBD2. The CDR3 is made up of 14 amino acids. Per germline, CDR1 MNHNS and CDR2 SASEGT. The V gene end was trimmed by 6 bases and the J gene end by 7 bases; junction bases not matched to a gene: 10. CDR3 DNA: TGTGCCAGCAGGGGTCTAGCGGGGCTCGGGGAGCAGTACTTC. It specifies CASRGLAGLGEQYF.

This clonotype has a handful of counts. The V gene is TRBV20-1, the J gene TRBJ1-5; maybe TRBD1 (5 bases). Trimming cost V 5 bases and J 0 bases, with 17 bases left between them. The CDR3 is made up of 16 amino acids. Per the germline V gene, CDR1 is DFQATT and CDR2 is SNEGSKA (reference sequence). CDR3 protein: CSAGAGPSYSNQPQHF. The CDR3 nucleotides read TGCAGTGCTGGGGCAGGGCCATCTTATAGCAATCAGCCCCAGCATTTT.

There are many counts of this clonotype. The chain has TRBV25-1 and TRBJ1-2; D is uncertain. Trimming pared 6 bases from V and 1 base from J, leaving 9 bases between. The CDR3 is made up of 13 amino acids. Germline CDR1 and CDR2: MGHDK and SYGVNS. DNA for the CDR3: TGTGCCAGCAGCCGACGGCATAACTATGGCTACACCTTC. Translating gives CASSRRHNYGYTF.

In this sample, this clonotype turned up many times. The CDR3 DNA reads as TGTGCCAGCAGCGTAGAGGCCAACACTGAAGCTTTCTTT. It specifies CASSVEANTEAFF. The V call is TRBV9, the J call TRBJ1-1; D not certain. The germline CDR1 and CDR2 sequences are SGDLS and YYNGEE. CDR3 size: 13 residues. Trimming took off 0 bases at V and 2 bases at J, with 5 bases between the two ends.

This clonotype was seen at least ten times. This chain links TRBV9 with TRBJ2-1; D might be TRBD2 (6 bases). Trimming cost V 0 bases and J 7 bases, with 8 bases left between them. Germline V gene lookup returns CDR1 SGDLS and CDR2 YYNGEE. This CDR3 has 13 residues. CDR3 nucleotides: TGTGCCAGCAGCGTAGGAGGGAGGAATGAGCAGTTCTTC. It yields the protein CASSVGGRNEQFF.

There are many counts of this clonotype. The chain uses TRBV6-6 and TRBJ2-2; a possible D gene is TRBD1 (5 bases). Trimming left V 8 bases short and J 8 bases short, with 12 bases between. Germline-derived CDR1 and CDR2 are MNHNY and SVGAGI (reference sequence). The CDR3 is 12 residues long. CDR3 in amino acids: CASLLRGGELFF. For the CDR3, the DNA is TGTGCCAGCTTACTAAGGGGAGGGGAGCTGTTTTTT.

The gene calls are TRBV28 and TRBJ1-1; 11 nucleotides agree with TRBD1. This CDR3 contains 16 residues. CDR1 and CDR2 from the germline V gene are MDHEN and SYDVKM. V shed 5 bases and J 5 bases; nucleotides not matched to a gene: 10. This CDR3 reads CASSPPGTGGDTEAFF. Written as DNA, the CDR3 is TGTGCCAGCAGTCCACCCGGGACAGGGGGAGATACTGAAGCTTTCTTT.

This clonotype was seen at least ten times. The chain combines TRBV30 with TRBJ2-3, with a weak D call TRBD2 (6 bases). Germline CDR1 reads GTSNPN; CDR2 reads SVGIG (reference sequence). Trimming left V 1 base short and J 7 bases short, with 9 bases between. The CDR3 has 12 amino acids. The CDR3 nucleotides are TGTGCCTGGAGTGCGGGACTCTATACGCAGTATTTT. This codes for CAWSAGLYTQYF.

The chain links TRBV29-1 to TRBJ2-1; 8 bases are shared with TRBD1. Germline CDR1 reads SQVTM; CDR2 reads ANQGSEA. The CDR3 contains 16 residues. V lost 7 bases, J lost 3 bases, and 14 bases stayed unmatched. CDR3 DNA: TGCAGCGGGACAGGGTCGAGTTCCCGGATCTACAATGAGCAGTTCTTC. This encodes CSGTGSSSRIYNEQFF.

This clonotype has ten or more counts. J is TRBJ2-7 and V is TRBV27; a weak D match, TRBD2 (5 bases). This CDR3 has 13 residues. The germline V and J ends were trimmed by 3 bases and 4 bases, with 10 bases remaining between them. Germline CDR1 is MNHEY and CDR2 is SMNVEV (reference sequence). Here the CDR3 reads CASSLSGDYEQYF. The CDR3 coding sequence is TGTGCCAGCAGTTTGTCCGGGGATTACGAGCAGTACTTC.

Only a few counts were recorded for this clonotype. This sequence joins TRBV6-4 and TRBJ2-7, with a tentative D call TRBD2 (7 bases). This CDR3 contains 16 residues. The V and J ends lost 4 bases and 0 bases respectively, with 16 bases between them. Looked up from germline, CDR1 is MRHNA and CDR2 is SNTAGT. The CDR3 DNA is TGTGCCAGCAGTGTTAATGGGGGGGCCAGCTCCTACGAGCAGTACTTC. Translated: CASSVNGGASSYEQYF.